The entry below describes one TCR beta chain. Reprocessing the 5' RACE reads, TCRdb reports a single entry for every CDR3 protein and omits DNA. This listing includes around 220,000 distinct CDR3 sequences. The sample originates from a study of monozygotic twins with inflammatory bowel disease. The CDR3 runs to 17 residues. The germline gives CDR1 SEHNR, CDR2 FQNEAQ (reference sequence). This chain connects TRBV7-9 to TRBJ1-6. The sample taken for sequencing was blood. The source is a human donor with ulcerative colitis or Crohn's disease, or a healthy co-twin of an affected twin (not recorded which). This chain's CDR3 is CASSLGAGSSYNSPLHF.